A selection of T cell receptor beta chains follows, all from one sample in a study of molecular identifiers for immune sequencing clone quantification. TCRdb re-derived calls from the PCR reads in MiXCR, one entry per CDR3 protein. The sample shows under 800,000 distinct CDR3 sequences, roughly 23% of them seen only once. Sample: naive CD8+ T cells from blood, with Jurkat cell RNA spiked in. The receptors here all came from a human donor in good health. Some libraries in this study had Jurkat cell RNA spiked in. CDR3s include the opening cysteine and the closing phenylalanine or tryptophan. Fields, in order: D gene, V gene, clone size, J gene, CDR3 DNA, CDR3 protein. D genes are given only for firm matches. Clone size, where shown, is once, few, many, or a class for clones that have expanded.

NA	TRBV4-2	many	TRBJ2-7	TGTGCCAGCAGCCCAGAAGAGGCGAACGGGTACGAGCAGTACTTC	CASSPEEANGYEQYF
TRBD1	TRBV5-1	few	TRBJ2-1	TGCGCCAGCAGAGGACGGACAGGGGGCGATGAGCAGTTCTTC	CASRGRTGGDEQFF
NA	TRBV5-1	NA	TRBJ2-7	TGCGCCAGCAGCTTCGGGACGGGCTCCGAGCAGTACTTC	CASSFGTGSEQYF
NA	TRBV27	NA	TRBJ1-6	TGTGCCAGCAGTTTGGTCGGAACAAATTCACCCCCCCACTTT	CASSLVGTNSPPHF
NA	TRBV9	NA	TRBJ2-3	TGTGCCAGCAGCGTAGCTACCTCTGAGGGACCGATTCTCACAGATACGCAGTATTTT	CASSVATSEGPILTDTQYF
TRBD2	TRBV19	few	TRBJ2-1	TGTGCCAGTAGGGGCACAGCGGGAGAGTCCTACAATGAGCAGTTCTTC	CASRGTAGESYNEQFF
NA	TRBV4-3	few	TRBJ1-6	TGCGCCAGCAGCCAAGATTGGTCCGGGACACCTAATTCACCCCTCCACTTT	CASSQDWSGTPNSPLHF
NA	TRBV9	NA	TRBJ1-2	TGTGCCAGCAGCGTAGGAGGAGTCCAAAGGGCGGGCTACACCTTC	CASSVGGVQRAGYTF
TRBD2	TRBV7-9	few	TRBJ2-5	TGTGCCAGCAGCTTAGGCGGGAGGGCAAAGACCCAGTACTTC	CASSLGGRAKTQYF
NA	TRBV12-3/TRBV12-4	many	TRBJ1-2	TGTGCCAGCAGTTTGTCAAACTATGGCTACACCTTC	CASSLSNYGYTF
NA	TRBV28	NA	TRBJ2-1	TGTGCCAGCAGTTTACGCGCCTCCTACAATGAGCAGTGCTTC	CASSLRASYNEQCF
NA	TRBV2	many	TRBJ2-3	TGTGCCAGCGGCCCCAGGGCATCGGGCACAGATACGCAGTATTTT	CASGPRASGTDTQYF
NA	TRBV10-3	few	TRBJ2-7	TGTGCCATCAGTCCTACACTGGACTCCTACGAGCAGTACTTC	CAISPTLDSYEQYF
NA	TRBV12-3/TRBV12-4	NA	TRBJ2-2	TGTGCCAGCAGTTTTTACGGGGCGAACACCGGGGAGCTGTTTTTT	CASSFYGANTGELFF
NA	TRBV9	NA	TRBJ1-4	TGTGCCAGCAGTCCAGCCGGGACAACTAATGAAAAACTGTTTTTT	CASSPAGTTNEKLFF
NA	TRBV4-3	few	TRBJ1-1	TGCGCCAGCAGCCAGTTCAGCGGGTTGGGAACTGAAGCTTTCTTT	CASSQFSGLGTEAFF
TRBD2	TRBV4-1	many	TRBJ2-7	TGCGCCAGCAGCCAGGTTACTAGCGGGAGGAACGAGCAGTACTTC	CASSQVTSGRNEQYF
NA	TRBV4-3	many	TRBJ2-6	TGCGCCAGCAGCCAAGATCTTTGGCAGGCTGACTCTGGGGCCAACGTCCTGACTTTC	CASSQDLWQADSGANVLTF
NA	TRBV20-1	NA	TRBJ1-1	TGCATTCCCGCCTGTGACAGCTACATGAACACTGAAGCTTTCTTT	CIPACDSYMNTEAFF
NA	TRBV12-3/TRBV12-4	few	TRBJ1-1	TGTGCCACCTTGGAGGGTTTGAACACTGAAGCTTTCTTT	CATLEGLNTEAFF
NA	TRBV5-1	few	TRBJ2-7	TGCGCCAGCAGCTTGGGGCATAGGAGCTCCTACGAGCAGTACTTC	CASSLGHRSSYEQYF
NA	TRBV5-5	many	TRBJ1-2	TGTGCCAGCAAGGCAGGGGATCTTAGCTATGGCTACACCTTC	CASKAGDLSYGYTF